Shown below are 28 T cell receptor beta chains from a single sample sequenced in a study of T cell changes during pregnancy in multiple sclerosis. Data came from immunoSEQ multiplex PCR; TCRdb stores just in-frame clones and leaves some out. Of under 40,000 clones listed, 90% to 95% are singletons. The sequencing used CD4+ T cells from peripheral blood mononuclear cells, collected in the third trimester of pregnancy. These receptors all come from a female donor in good health, enrolled as a control in a pregnancy study.

This clone was observed once. V is TRBV5-1 and J is TRBJ2-2; TRBD2 might be the D (6 bases). The CDR3 loop spans 15 amino acids. V lost 0 bases to trimming and J lost 6 bases, with 12 bases between them. CDR1 and CDR2 from the germline V gene are SGHRS and YFSETQ. The chain's CDR3 is CASSLDAGSPGELFF. The CDR3 bases are TGCGCCAGCAGCTTGGATGCGGGGAGCCCCGGGGAGCTGTTTTTT.

The CDR3 here is CASRLSGGVQETQYF. The CDR3 region has the DNA TGTGCCAGCAGACTGAGCGGGGGGGTACAAGAGACCCAGTACTTC. The genes are TRBV2 and TRBJ2-5; 10 nucleotides line up with TRBD2. The V segment lost 6 bases and the J segment 2 bases; nucleotides outside the gene matches: 6. This CDR3 is built from 15 residues. Germline V lookup: CDR1 SNHLY, CDR2 FYNNEI.

Concerning this clone itself: This specimen includes other DNA sequences encoding the same CDR3. V gene TRBV7-8 combines with J gene TRBJ1-1; D is ambiguous. V was cut by 5 bases and J by 0 bases, with 7 bases left in between. The CDR3 length is 13 residues. Germline V lookup: CDR1 SGHVS, CDR2 FQNEAQ. CDR3 protein: CASSREVNTEAFF. The CDR3 nucleotides read TGTGCCAGCAGCAGGGAGGTGAACACTGAAGCTTTCTTT.

The chain couples TRBV7-8 to TRBJ2-7; maybe TRBD1 (6 bases). This CDR3 has 16 amino acids. Germline V gene lookup returns CDR1 SGHVS and CDR2 FQNEAQ. Trimming cost V 0 bases and J 0 bases, with 12 bases left between them. The CDR3 DNA sequence: TGTGCCAGCAGCTTAGCGGCAGGGGTGGGCTCCTACGAGCAGTACTTC. Amino acid sequence: CASSLAAGVGSYEQYF.

The gene calls are TRBV19 and TRBJ1-6, with unresolved D. The germline gives CDR1 LNHDA, CDR2 SQIVND (reference sequence). V dropped 1 base and J dropped 8 bases, with 12 bases sitting between them. CDR3 size: 15 residues. This chain's CDR3 is CASSIAGEFDSPLHF. CDR3 coding DNA: TGTGCCAGTAGTATAGCTGGAGAGTTCGATTCACCCCTCCACTTT.

The chain recombines TRBV7-9 with TRBJ1-2; D is perhaps TRBD1 (5 bases). Germline loops: CDR1 SEHNR, CDR2 FQNEAQ (reference sequence). V shed 5 bases and J shed 8 bases, with 12 bases lying between them. CDR3 length: 12 residues. The DNA of the CDR3 is TGTGCCAGCAGCCTCCAGGAGGGGGGCTACACCTTC. It yields the protein CASSLQEGGYTF.

The V and J genes are TRBV5-6 and TRBJ2-5; D is perhaps TRBD2 (5 bases). CDR3 size: 14 residues. In germline, CDR1 is SGHDT, CDR2 YYEEEE. V was pared by 2 bases and J by 2 bases, with 10 bases between. The CDR3 sequence is CASSFGWRQETQYF. CDR3 nucleotide sequence: TGTGCCAGCAGCTTCGGGTGGAGGCAAGAGACCCAGTACTTC.

The rearrangement links TRBV4-2 to TRBJ2-3; weak D call: TRBD2 (8 bases). Germline CDR1 and CDR2: LGHNA and YNFKEQ. The CDR3 totals 18 residues. With 3 bases removed from V and 6 bases from J, the gap between germline ends came to 25 bases. CDR3 residues: CASSHSYSGVRGRDTQYF. The CDR3 DNA is TGTGCCAGCAGCCATAGCTATAGCGGGGTTAGGGGGCGTGATACGCAGTATTTT.

In this sample, this clone turned up once. The genes are TRBV4-3 and TRBJ1-3; D is unclear. This CDR3 is 14 amino acids long. V lost 1 base and J lost 4, with 8 bases in between. In germline, CDR1 is LGHNA, CDR2 YSLEER. The CDR3 coding sequence is TGCGCCAGCAGCCAAGGGTCCAGGGGAAACACCATATATTTT. This codes for CASSQGSRGNTIYF.

This chain joins TRBV19 and TRBJ2-1, with a possible D match to TRBD1 (6 bases). Trimming shortened V by 1 base and J by 4 bases, and 11 bases separated the two germline ends. The CDR3 totals 15 residues. Germline V gene lookup returns CDR1 LNHDA and CDR2 SQIVND (reference sequence). The CDR3 here is CASSIGRGGYNEQFF. The DNA for the CDR3 is TGTGCCAGTAGTATAGGCAGGGGTGGGTACAATGAGCAGTTCTTC.

The chain has TRBV29-1 and TRBJ1-3; D may be TRBD1 (6 bases). The CDR3 is made up of 14 amino acids. Trimming took 5 bases from V and 0 from J, leaving 11 bases between them. The germline gives CDR1 SQVTM, CDR2 ANQGSEA. The CDR3 region has the DNA TGCAGCGTTCAACAGGGTTTCTCTGGAAACACCATATATTTT. Protein product: CSVQQGFSGNTIYF.

The gene calls are TRBV9 and TRBJ2-1; a possible D gene is TRBD2 (5 bases). The V gene lost 1 base and the J gene lost 5 bases, with 7 bases spanning the gap. Germline assignment: CDR1 SGDLS and CDR2 YYNGEE. This CDR3 comprises 13 residues. Written as DNA, the CDR3 is TGTGCCAGCAGCGTACTAGCTAACAATGAGCAGTTCTTC. Translation gives CASSVLANNEQFF. Full variable domain (missing parts from reference TRBV9 and TRBJ2-1): DSGVTQTPKHLITATGQRVTLRCSPRSGDLSVYWYQQSLDQGLQFLIQYYNGEERAKGNILERFSAQQFPDLHSELNLSSLELGDSALYFCASSVLANNEQFFGPGTRLTVL.

The J gene is TRBJ1-3, the V gene TRBV6-5, with D perhaps TRBD1 (6 bases). CDR3 length equals 15 residues. V lost 9 bases and J lost 0, with 15 bases in between. Germline-derived CDR1 and CDR2 are MNHEY and SVGAGI. As DNA, the CDR3 is TGTGCCAGTACTACCGGACAGTTCTCTGGAAACACCATATATTTT. Amino acid sequence: CASTTGQFSGNTIYF.

The chain uses TRBV9 and TRBJ1-1; TRBD1 agrees at 9 bases. Germline trimming cut 4 bases from V and 6 bases from J; bases unmatched to any gene: 10. This CDR3 is built from 15 residues. Germline V gene lookup returns CDR1 SGDLS and CDR2 YYNGEE. CDR3 amino acids: CASSSIQGAVSEAFF. CDR3 DNA: TGTGCCAGCAGCTCTATACAGGGGGCGGTTTCTGAAGCTTTCTTT.

This chain links TRBV4-1 with TRBJ1-3; TRBD1 might be the D (5 bases). CDR1 MGHRA and CDR2 YSYEKL come from the germline V gene. The CDR3 sequence is 14 residues long. Trimming removed 1 base at V and 7 bases at J, with 11 bases between. CDR3 bases: TGCGCCAGCAGCCAAGGGACAAACCCGAACACCATATATTTT. It encodes CASSQGTNPNTIYF.

In its sample, this clone was seen once. The V and J genes are TRBV19 and TRBJ2-5; D possibly corresponds to TRBD2 (7 bases). Deletions cut 1 base from V and 0 bases from J, with 12 bases between. Germline assignment: CDR1 LNHDA and CDR2 SQIVND (reference sequence). The CDR3 is 16 residues long. The CDR3 sequence is CASSIGTGRDQETQYF. CDR3 DNA sequence: TGTGCCAGTAGTATAGGTACAGGGAGGGACCAAGAGACCCAGTACTTC.

The chain links TRBV7-9 to TRBJ2-2; TRBD1 agrees at 7 bases. Germline CDR1 SEHNR, CDR2 FQNEAQ (reference sequence). Trimming at V came to 5 bases and at J to 6 bases, leaving 12 bases not matched to a gene. This CDR3 is 16 amino acids long. The CDR3 region is CASSVRTGQAPGELFF. The CDR3 bases are TGTGCCAGCAGCGTTCGGACAGGTCAGGCGCCCGGGGAGCTGTTTTTT.

CDR3 protein: CASSLGQGSSGNQPQHF. The CDR3 region has the DNA TGTGCCAGCAGCTTGGGTCAGGGAAGCTCGGGCAATCAGCCCCAGCATTTT. The V and J genes are TRBV5-8 and TRBJ1-5; TRBD1 is a possible D gene (5 bases). The CDR3 loop spans 17 amino acids. Germline V gene sequence: CDR1 SGHTS, CDR2 YDEGEE. V was trimmed by 0 bases and J by 2 bases, leaving 15 bases between them.

The rearrangement joins TRBV27 to TRBJ2-7, with D maybe TRBD2 (5 bases). Germline assignment: CDR1 MNHEY and CDR2 SMNVEV (reference sequence). The CDR3 consists of 12 residues. Trimming stripped 6 bases from V and 7 bases from J, with 13 bases between. The DNA for the CDR3 is TGTGCCAGCAGCCCTCTCTCGGGGGAGCAGTACTTC. Protein: CASSPLSGEQYF.

The rearrangement links TRBV5-1 to TRBJ2-3; 9 bases agree with TRBD1. The CDR3 runs to 16 residues. V was clipped by 4 bases and J by 0 bases; unmatched bases: 6. Per germline, CDR1 SGHRS and CDR2 YFSETQ. CDR3 in amino acids: CASSDTGGLSTDTQYF. CDR3 bases: TGCGCCAGCAGCGACACAGGGGGCCTCAGCACAGATACGCAGTATTTT.

The chain recombines TRBV28 with TRBJ2-1; the D is unclear. This CDR3 has 15 amino acids. The germline V and J ends were trimmed by 3 bases and 5 bases, with 14 bases remaining between them. CDR1 and CDR2 (germline): MDHEN, SYDVKM. CDR3: CASSFLVKHDNEQFF. CDR3 coding DNA: TGTGCCAGCAGTTTCCTGGTCAAACACGACAATGAGCAGTTCTTC.

This clone was recorded only once. The chain links TRBV7-2 to TRBJ2-3, with D possibly being TRBD1 (6 bases). V was pared by 6 bases and J by 1 base, with 14 bases between. CDR3 size: 15 residues. The germline gives CDR1 SGHTA, CDR2 FQGNSA. The CDR3 loop reads CASRETGFGTDTQYF. The CDR3 DNA follows: TGTGCCAGCAGAGAAACAGGGTTTGGCACAGATACGCAGTATTTT.

V usage is TRBV18 and J usage is TRBJ2-5; TRBD2 aligns across 7 bases. CDR3 length: 17 residues. The junction had 14 bases not matched to a gene; V was cut back by 2 bases and J by 5 bases. Germline assignment: CDR1 KGHSH and CDR2 LQKENI. CDR3 region: CASSPKGRGDPRETQYF. The CDR3 DNA follows: TGTGCCAGCTCACCAAAGGGCCGGGGGGACCCTCGGGAGACCCAGTACTTC.

The V call is TRBV12-1, the J call TRBJ1-2; TRBD1 is taken as the D call from the table, unchecked against the DNA. TRBV12-1 represents a pseudogene. The CDR3 is made up of 16 amino acids. CDR3 nucleotide sequence: TGTGCCAGCAGCGGCGCCTTCGACAGACCCTACTATGGCTACACCTTC. It encodes CASSGAFDRPYYGYTF.

This chain uses TRBV7-9 with TRBJ1-2; 7 bases align to TRBD1. Unmatched junction bases numbered 11, after V lost 5 bases and J lost 8 bases. Germline CDR1 reads SEHNR; CDR2 reads FQNEAQ (reference sequence). CDR3 length: 14 residues. CDR3 amino acids: CASSLKEGAMGYTF. The CDR3 bases are TGTGCCAGCAGCCTCAAGGAGGGGGCGATGGGCTACACCTTC.

This clone was counted once. The chain is built from TRBV28 and TRBJ1-5; TRBD1 agrees at 7 bases. Germline V gene data show CDR1 as MDHEN and CDR2 as SYDVKM. After removal of 5 bases from V and 9 bases from J, the junction contained 7 bases not matched to a gene. The CDR3 is 13 residues long. CDR3 nucleotides: TGTGCCAGCAGTCAGACAGGGCAGAGGCCCCAGCATTTT. Residues: CASSQTGQRPQHF.

This chain uses TRBV7-2 with TRBJ2-6; D gene uncertain. The ends were cut back, 8 bases at V and 0 bases at J, with 8 bases in the middle. Germline V gene data show CDR1 as SGHTA and CDR2 as FQGNSA. This CDR3 is 14 amino acids long. The CDR3 protein is CASLTSSGANVLTF. CDR3 nucleotides: TGTGCCAGCCTCACCAGCTCTGGGGCCAACGTCCTGACTTTC.

The V gene is TRBV7-2, the J gene TRBJ1-3; 9 positions agree with TRBD1. The CDR3 has 16 residues. V was pared by 5 bases and J by 2 bases, with 7 bases of the junction left unmatched. The germline V gene encodes CDR1 SGHTA and CDR2 FQGNSA. The CDR3 loop reads CASSPDRQGAGNTIYF. The CDR3 DNA is TGTGCCAGCAGCCCAGATCGACAGGGGGCTGGAAACACCATATATTTT. The complete variable domain, with remaining parts taken from reference TRBV7-2 and TRBJ1-3, reads GAGVSQSPSNKVTEKGKDVELRCDPISGHTALYWYRQSLGQGLEFLIYFQGNSAPDKSGLPSDRFSAERTGGSVSTLTIQRTQQEDSAVYLCASSPDRQGAGNTIYFGEGSWLTVV.